This T cell receptor beta chain emerged from a study of blood T cell repertoires in COVID-19. Overall study context: Acute-phase and convalescent COVID-19 samples originated in the United States, Italy and Spain. Nucleic acid was either cDNA or gDNA, and it came from T cells, B-cell-depleted T cells, or PBMCs.

The ends lost 0 bases at V and 8 bases at J; junction bases unmatched: 5. Germline CDR1 and CDR2: SGHTS and YDEGEE. This CDR3 is 14 amino acids long. Authors' methods: Estimated nucleated cell counts came from reference gene primer amplification. Profiled with immunoSEQ multiplex PCR; TCRdb holds only in-frame clones, not every one. D and trimming come from the DNA, and the V and J calls and clone size come from that table. The sample shows 300,000 to 400,000 clones, 70% to 90% of them seen only once. Seattle patient enrollment occurred during active infection, with longitudinal follow-up thereafter. This chain joins TRBV5-8 and TRBJ1-2; the match to TRBD1 covers 9 bases. The TCR originated in an older woman with COVID-19, enrolled during active disease. Sequenced sample: peripheral blood. The CDR3 DNA reads as TGTGCCAGCAGCTTGGCCGGGACAGGGATCGGCTACACCTTC. Amino acid sequence: CASSLAGTGIGYTF.